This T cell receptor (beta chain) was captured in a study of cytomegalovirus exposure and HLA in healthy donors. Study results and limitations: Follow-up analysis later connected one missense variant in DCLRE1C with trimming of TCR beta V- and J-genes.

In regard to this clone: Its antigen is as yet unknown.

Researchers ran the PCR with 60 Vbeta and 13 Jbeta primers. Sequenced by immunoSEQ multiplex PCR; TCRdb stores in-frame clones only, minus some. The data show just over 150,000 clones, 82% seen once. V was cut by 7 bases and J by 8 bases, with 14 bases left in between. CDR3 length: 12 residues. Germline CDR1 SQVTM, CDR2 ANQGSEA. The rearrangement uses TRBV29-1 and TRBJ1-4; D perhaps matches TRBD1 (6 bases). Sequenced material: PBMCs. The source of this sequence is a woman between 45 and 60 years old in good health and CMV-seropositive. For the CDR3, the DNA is TGCAGCGCTCAGACAAGGGGGGAAAAACTGTTTTTT. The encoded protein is CSAQTRGEKLFF.